This T cell receptor (beta chain) was observed in a study of technical replicates of blood from a few donors. Repertoires were generated with immunoSEQ multiplex PCR, while TCRdb's copy carries only in-frame clones and drops some. The sample records 60,000 to 90,000 clones, approximately 97% being singletons. V was cut by 1 base and J by 0 bases, with 11 bases left in between. CDR3 length equals 15 residues. Germline-derived CDR1 and CDR2 are SGHRS and YFSETQ. This clone was counted only a few times. This sample includes further DNA sequences coding for the same CDR3. The chain couples TRBV5-1 to TRBJ2-7; no clear D gene. This receptor was taken from a human donor in good health. The specimen was T cells isolated from PBMCs. The CDR3 nucleotides are TGCGCCAGCAGCTTGAGCTCGGGTAGCTCCTACGAGCAGTACTTC. Residues: CASSLSSGSSYEQYF.